Reported below is one T cell receptor beta chain. What it binds is unknown. This specimen comes from a study of blood T cells in healthy people across ages. Using a J-beta primer mix together with a sample-barcoded 5' primer, a second PCR was run for about 7 to 12 cycles. A single record per CDR3 protein comes from TCRdb applying MiXCR to the 5' RACE reads. The repertoire holds fewer than 800,000 distinct CDR3 sequences, with roughly 30% as singletons. Whole-study findings and limits: Diversity of TCR beta correlated strongly with naive T cell percentage. Roughly linear declines in TCR beta diversity per million T cells occurred with age.

The sequence derives from a woman over 75 in good health. Sequenced material: blood.

CDR3 DNA sequence: TGTGCCAGCAGTCCTCAGGAAAATTCACCCCTCCACTTT. Residues: CASSPQENSPLHF. The chain combines TRBV5-6 with TRBJ1-6, with D hard to call. V was trimmed by 5 bases and J by 7 bases, leaving 10 bases between them. CDR3 length: 13 residues. Looked up from germline, CDR1 is SGHDT and CDR2 is YYEEEE.